The 14 T cell receptor beta chains below were found in one sample sequenced in a study of blood T cell repertoires in COVID-19. TCRdb keeps only in-frame clones here, not all; method: immunoSEQ multiplex PCR. The sample carries a few hundred thousand clones, over 85% recorded once. The source material was peripheral blood. Receptors were obtained from a man aged 18 to 30 with COVID-19, enrolled during active disease.

This chain joins TRBV21-1 and TRBJ1-2. TRBV21-1 is noted as a pseudogene. This CDR3 is 15 amino acids long. The CDR3 protein is CASSKGSGFGYGYTF. CDR3 nucleotide sequence: TGTGCCAGCAGCAAAGGATCCGGGTTCGGCTATGGCTACACCTTC.

In DNA, the CDR3 is TGTGCCAGCAGCAAAGCCCAACAGCGGGGCAATGAGCAGTTCTTC. Its translation is CASSKAQQRGNEQFF. The rearrangement links TRBV21-1 to TRBJ2-1; TRBD2 reflects the table's D call only, with no check against the DNA. TRBV21-1 is a recognized pseudogene. The CDR3 is 15 amino acids.

The V and J genes are TRBV9 and TRBJ1-4, with D possibly matching TRBD1 (5 bases). This CDR3 has 14 residues. The ends were cut back, 0 bases at V and 7 bases at J, with 10 bases in the middle. Germline CDR1 and CDR2: SGDLS and YYNGEE. This chain's CDR3 is CASSVGLGGEKLFF. The CDR3 bases are TGTGCCAGCAGCGTAGGTCTGGGGGGTGAAAAACTGTTTTTT.

The chain combines TRBV6-5 with TRBJ2-7; unclear D gene. Between the trimmed V and J ends, which lost 0 bases and 3 bases, there was a span of 9 bases. Germline CDR1 reads MNHEY; CDR2 reads SVGAGI. The CDR3 consists of 14 residues. This CDR3 is CASSYSIGGYEQYF. CDR3 bases: TGTGCCAGCAGTTACTCGATAGGCGGCTACGAGCAGTACTTC.

The chain combines TRBV20-1 with TRBJ1-1; D is possibly TRBD1 (5 bases). The CDR3 spans 13 residues. Trimming left V 3 bases short and J 3 bases short, with 11 bases between. Germline V gene sequence: CDR1 DFQATT, CDR2 SNEGSKA (reference sequence). The CDR3 here is CSASRGRDTEAFF. CDR3 sequence (DNA): TGCAGTGCTAGTCGGGGGAGGGACACTGAAGCTTTCTTT.

This chain connects TRBV4-1 to TRBJ1-2, with D unresolved. Germline CDR1 reads MGHRA; CDR2 reads YSYEKL. The CDR3 is 16 residues long. The ends were cut back, 1 base at V and 2 bases at J, with 14 bases in the middle. The chain's CDR3 is CASSQAKVSGNYGYTF. Written as DNA, the CDR3 is TGCGCCAGCAGCCAAGCGAAGGTATCGGGGAACTATGGCTACACCTTC.

J is TRBJ2-3 and V is TRBV27; D is unresolved. The CDR3 extends over 11 amino acids. Germline loops: CDR1 MNHEY, CDR2 SMNVEV (reference sequence). V was shortened by 6 bases and J by 3 bases, with 4 bases between the two germline ends. The CDR3 nucleotides are TGTGCCAGCAGAATAACAGATACGCAGTATTTT. Translating it yields CASRITDTQYF.

The chain joins TRBV27 to TRBJ1-1, with D perhaps TRBD1 (5 bases). Germline V gene sequence: CDR1 MNHEY, CDR2 SMNVEV (reference sequence). The ends were cut back, 3 bases at V and 6 bases at J, with 20 bases in the middle. The CDR3 extends over 16 amino acids. The CDR3 DNA reads as TGTGCCAGCAGTTTCAAAGGACCACGGTTAGGGGCTGAAGCTTTCTTT. This gives the protein CASSFKGPRLGAEAFF.

As regards this clone: Other DNA sequences within the sample encode an identical CDR3. J is TRBJ2-1 and V is TRBV5-1; 10 nucleotides agree with TRBD1. CDR1 SGHRS and CDR2 YFSETQ come from the germline V gene. The CDR3 spans 15 residues. The V gene end was trimmed by 3 bases and the J gene end by 4 bases; junction bases not matched to a gene: 4. Written as DNA, the CDR3 is TGCGCCAGCAGCTCGGGACAGGGGCCGTACAATGAGCAGTTCTTC. This codes for CASSSGQGPYNEQFF.

This rearrangement joins TRBV10-3 to TRBJ2-7; D gene unclear. The ends were cut back, 0 bases at V and 4 bases at J, with 13 bases in the middle. The CDR3 runs to 15 residues. In germline, CDR1 is ENHRY, CDR2 SYGVKD. The chain's CDR3 is CAISESAAGPYEQYF. The CDR3 bases are TGTGCCATCAGTGAGTCGGCGGCTGGCCCTTACGAGCAGTACTTC.

The chain couples TRBV7-9 to TRBJ2-1; 14 bases agree with TRBD2. Per germline, CDR1 SEHNR and CDR2 FQNEAQ (reference sequence). CDR3 size: 15 residues. J lost 9 bases, V lost 5 bases, and 6 bases had no gene match. CDR3 sequence: CASSPGLAGGFEQFF. In nucleotides, the CDR3 is TGTGCCAGCAGCCCTGGACTAGCGGGGGGTTTTGAGCAGTTCTTC.

This rearrangement joins TRBV7-8 to TRBJ1-6; perhaps TRBD1 as D (6 bases). The CDR3 contains 17 residues. V shed 5 bases and J shed 0 bases, with 14 bases lying between them. Per the germline V gene, CDR1 is SGHVS and CDR2 is FQNEAQ. The DNA for the CDR3 is TGTGCCAGCAGCAGGGGGACGGAAAGCTCCTATAATTCACCCCTCCACTTT. This codes for CASSRGTESSYNSPLHF. The full variable domain, with the rest looked up from reference TRBV7-8 and TRBJ1-6, is GAGVSQSPRYKVAKRGQDVALRCDPISGHVSLFWYQQALGQGPEFLTYFQNEAQLDKSGLPSDRFFAERPEGSVSTLKIQRTQQEDSAVYLCASSRGTESSYNSPLHFGNGTRLTVT.

The rearrangement joins TRBV4-2 to TRBJ2-1, with 12 bases that match TRBD2. The CDR3 runs 16 residues. CDR1 and CDR2 from the germline V gene are LGHNA and YNFKEQ. J was trimmed by 6 bases and V by 3 bases; bases with no gene match: 6. CDR3 sequence: CASSQKSTSGSNEQFF. CDR3 sequence (DNA): TGTGCCAGCAGCCAGAAGTCGACTAGCGGGAGCAATGAGCAGTTCTTC.

Regarding this clone: A single base is all that separates this from a far larger clone, so a read error is likely. The chain combines TRBV6-4 with TRBJ1-1; TRBD1 might be the D (6 bases). Germline V gene data show CDR1 as MRHNA and CDR2 as SNTAGT. This CDR3 comprises 13 residues. Trimming pared 6 bases from V and 1 base from J, leaving 9 bases between. CDR3 nucleotide sequence: TGTGCCAGCAGCCACAGGGAGAACACTGAAGCTTTCTTT. This sequence encodes CASSHRENTEAFF.